The 7 T cell receptor beta chains given below trace back to one sample, sequenced in a study of control samples from healthy donors and cancer patients. Only in-frame clones appear in the TCRdb table, and some are missing; sequencing was by immunoSEQ multiplex PCR. The sample carries just over 150,000 clones, 93% recorded once. Sequencing used blood. The receptors originated from a man aged 45-65 years in good health.

V is TRBV6-2 or TRBV6-3 and J is TRBJ2-7, with 9 bases lining up with TRBD2. The CDR3 is 14 residues long. Germline V gene sequence: CDR1 MNHEY, CDR2 SVGEGT. Trimming cost V 0 bases and J 4 bases; bases outside gene matches: 1. CDR3 sequence: CASSYSSGRYEQYF. In DNA form, the CDR3 reads TGTGCCAGCAGTTACTCGAGCGGGAGGTACGAGCAGTACTTC.

The rearrangement joins TRBV19 to TRBJ1-5; the match to TRBD1 covers 11 bases. CDR1 is LNHDA and CDR2 is SQIVND in the germline V gene (reference sequence). Trimming removed 5 bases from V and 3 bases from J; junction bases left unmatched: 3. This CDR3 has 15 amino acids. DNA for the CDR3: TGTGCCAGTAGTCCCGGACAGGGGGCCAATCAGCCCCAGCATTTT. Residues: CASSPGQGANQPQHF.

In this sample, this clone turned up a few times. The chain has TRBV5-8 and TRBJ1-5; no definite D call. Trimming stripped 3 bases from V and 5 bases from J, with 12 bases between. The CDR3 has 14 amino acids. The germline V gene encodes CDR1 SGHTS and CDR2 YDEGEE. CDR3 loop: CASSYDGEYQPQHF. The CDR3 DNA reads as TGTGCCAGCAGCTATGACGGGGAATATCAGCCCCAGCATTTT.

V gene TRBV6-1 combines with J gene TRBJ1-4; D possibly corresponds to TRBD1 (6 bases). Per germline, CDR1 MNHNS and CDR2 SASEGT. There are 17 residues in the CDR3. Trimming took 2 bases from V and 8 from J, leaving 21 bases between them. As DNA, the CDR3 is TGTGCCAGCAGTGAAAGGGGAATAACAGGGTTTGGCGAAAAACTGTTTTTT. It encodes CASSERGITGFGEKLFF.

The chain uses TRBV11-3 and TRBJ2-1; D is perhaps TRBD2 (6 bases). This CDR3 comprises 13 residues. V lost 5 bases and J lost 10, with 15 bases in between. CDR1 and CDR2 from the germline V gene are SGHNT and YENEEA. In DNA, the CDR3 is TGTGCCAGCAGCCAGGCTAGCGTAGGGGAGCAGTTCTTC. Its protein is CASSQASVGEQFF.

J is TRBJ2-1 and V is TRBV5-1, with 7 bases that match TRBD1. CDR1 is SGHRS and CDR2 is YFSETQ in the germline V gene. V trimming: 4 bases; J trimming: 9 bases; junction bases outside the gene matches: 7. The CDR3 sequence is 13 residues long. CDR3 DNA sequence: TGCGCCAGCAGCATACTCAGGGGGACTGAGCAGTTCTTC. Its protein is CASSILRGTEQFF.

The chain recombines TRBV5-1 with TRBJ2-7, with D unclear. There are 12 residues in the CDR3. CDR1 is SGHRS, CDR2 YFSETQ, per germline. V was shortened by 0 bases and J by 4 bases, with 5 bases between the two germline ends. CDR3 coding DNA: TGCGCCAGCAGCTTGGGTCAATACGAGCAGTACTTC. Amino acid sequence: CASSLGQYEQYF. Full variable domain (missing parts from reference TRBV5-1 and TRBJ2-7): KAGVTQTPRYLIKTRGQQVTLSCSPISGHRSVSWYQQTPGQGLQFLFEYFSETQRNKGNFPGRFSGRQFSNSRSEMNVSTLELGDSALYLCASSLGQYEQYFGPGTRLTVT.